This record concerns one T cell receptor (beta chain) sequence. The antigen remains undetermined. The CDR3 spans 15 residues. V gave up 4 bases and J gave up 3 bases, with 13 bases separating them. Germline V lookup: CDR1 MDHEN, CDR2 SYDVKM. The sample belongs to a study of shared clonotypes between healthy human individuals. Study-wide results and limits: Sequencing depth was expected to influence donor clonotype sharing. Exclusively blood specimens were collected; tissue repertoires likely differ.

The study ran the assay at deep level. Generated by immunoSEQ multiplex PCR, the TCRdb table keeps only in-frame clones and is missing some. The sample has about 460,000 clones, more than 70% seen once; the top ten hold more than 10%. Sample: PBMCs. This TCR came from a woman aged 40 to 55 in good health. Some clones in this sample may be carry-over from other donors' samples. The V gene is TRBV28, the J gene TRBJ2-1; D is uncertain. This chain's CDR3 is CASSSLSVLYNEQFF. The CDR3 DNA follows: TGTGCCAGCAGTTCCCTCTCCGTCCTCTACAATGAGCAGTTCTTC.